The entry below describes one TCR beta chain. The record originates from a study of blood T cell repertoires in COVID-19. Background on the study: Samples taken during acute and convalescent COVID-19 were collected in the United States, Italy and Spain. Sample material is recorded as cDNA or gDNA derived from T cells, B-cell-depleted T cells, or PBMCs.

Authors' methods: Using reference gene primer amplification, nucleated cell counts were estimated. Clones were read by immunoSEQ multiplex PCR, and TCRdb kept only the in-frame ones, dropping some. The DNA was the basis for D and trimming; V, J and clone size are from that table. The sample shows under 150,000 clones, around four fifths of them seen only once. Sequencing was carried out using peripheral blood. The origin of this receptor is a man at least 80 years old with acute or convalescent COVID-19.

The chain's CDR3 is CAWSITGVLQPQHF. In DNA form, the CDR3 reads TGTGCCTGGAGTATTACAGGGGTGTTGCAGCCCCAGCATTTT. The genes are TRBV30 and TRBJ1-5; 7 nucleotides line up with TRBD1. The CDR3 is made up of 14 amino acids. The ends lost 2 bases at V and 7 bases at J; junction bases unmatched: 8. Germline assignment: CDR1 GTSNPN and CDR2 SVGIG (reference sequence). The variable domain in full, with the rest retrieved from reference TRBV30 and TRBJ1-5, is SQTIHQWPATLVQPVGSPLSLECTVEGTSNPNLYWYRQAAGRGLQLLFYSVGIGQISSEVPQNLSASRPQDRQFILSSKKLLLSDSGFYLCAWSITGVLQPQHFGDGTRLSIL.